This T cell receptor beta chain originates from a study of ipilimumab plus nivolumab after autologous stem cell transplantation. About the study: Typical patient got roughly 5 ipilimumab doses and about eight nivolumab doses (median). The DLBCL cohort had primary refractory and relapsed disease, with 18-month progression-free survival of around 88% and 27%.

Measured with immunoSEQ multiplex PCR; TCRdb has only the in-frame clones, and not every one. Counted here are tens of thousands of clones, nearly 85% occurring once; the ten biggest clones make up 2% to 2.5%. V lost 0 bases to trimming and J lost 5 bases, with 13 bases between them. CDR1 MGHRA and CDR2 YSYEKL come from the germline V gene. CDR3 length: 15 residues. This specimen was PBMCs, taken in a trial of ipilimumab plus nivolumab as post-transplant consolidation. The chain has TRBV4-1 and TRBJ1-2; the D gene is possibly TRBD1 (5 bases). This TCR was recovered from a male donor with diffuse large B-cell lymphoma. Here the CDR3 reads CASSQDYRGKYGYTF. Written as DNA, the CDR3 is TGCGCCAGCAGCCAAGATTATCGGGGGAAGTATGGCTACACCTTC.